One T cell receptor (beta chain) is described in this entry. Its specific antigen is unknown. No qualities accompany the bases; no much larger clone lies one base away. This sample was included in a study of radiotherapy plus CTLA-4 blockade in lung cancer (dated by TCRdb to the late 2010s). Describing the broader study: Objective responses were observed in 18% of enrolled patients, and disease control was achieved in 25% to 35%. Paper-wide results and their limitations: The strongest predictors of response were reported to be early dynamic shifts in blood T cell clones along with a rise in serum interferon-beta following radiation. After treatment with radiotherapy and ipilimumab, TCR clones that originated in tumors expanded in peripheral blood.

V is cut back by 3 bases and J by 3 bases, with 4 bases in the junction unmatched. The CDR3 measures 15 amino acids from cysteine to phenylalanine. The only DNA kept is the CDR3, 45 bases in frame from the first base. CDR1 and CDR2 (KGHSH, LQKENI) derive from the germline V gene. In this study, focal radiation therapy paired with CTLA-4 blockade (ipilimumab) was tested in patients who had chemo-refractory metastatic non-small-cell lung cancer. Receptors were amplified or captured by the immunoSEQ multiplex PCR assay. What TCRdb holds here is the immuneACCESS table cut down to in-frame rearrangements. Part of the clones is not present; checked against another copy, under half of the missing clones reflect an unresolved V gene, and the others are unexplained. This sample is represented by about 72,000 clones; over 65% of them were singletons. More than 7% of the sample is held by the ten biggest clonotypes.

The receptor comes from a human donor with non-small cell lung cancer who had a complete response to radiotherapy plus ipilimumab. The rearranged segments are TRBV18 and TRBJ2-1, with 8 bases aligning to TRBD2. The sequencing here drew on peripheral blood, taken from a patient treated with radiotherapy plus ipilimumab. DNA sequence: TGTGCCAGCTCACCCGGGGGGGGCCGCTACAATGAGCAGTTCTTC. Its translation is CASSPGGGRYNEQFF.